A selection of T cell receptor beta chains follows, all from one sample in a study of regulatory T cells in long-lasting Graves disease. TCRdb ran MiXCR on the multiplex PCR reads and lists one entry per CDR3 protein. The sample yields hundreds of thousands of distinct CDR3 sequences, over 15% seen once. These data were also filed under a second study, of T cells in Graves' hyperthyroidism and ophthalmopathy.

The sequenced sample was peripheral blood mononuclear cells (PBMCs), obtained at new diagnosis, from a patient treated with antithyroid drugs. All receptors derive from a man between 35 and 55 years old with Graves disease. CDR3s leave out the opening cysteine and the closing phenylalanine or tryptophan. The order of the fields is J gene, D gene, V gene, clone size, CDR3 protein. The D gene is left open where the match is weak. Size values are once, few and many counts, or a class for expanded clones, and some rows have none.

TRBJ2-7 | TRBD1 | TRBV18 | many | ASSRGTDSSYEQY
TRBJ2-4 | TRBD2 | TRBV6-2/TRBV6-3 | few | ASSRRGTSGGSLAKNIQY
TRBJ2-3 | TRBD1 | TRBV5-1 | many | ASRAQGSTDTQY
TRBJ2-2 | TRBD2 | TRBV6-1 | - | ASKKGLADTGELF
TRBJ2-3 | - | TRBV2 | many | ASSERVHTQY
TRBJ2-3 | - | TRBV15 | - | ATSRGVGTDTQY
TRBJ1-4 | - | TRBV12-3/TRBV12-4 | - | ASSLSEKLF
TRBJ2-5 | - | TRBV20-1 | - | SARVWADQETQY
TRBJ1-4 | - | TRBV12-3/TRBV12-4 | many | ASSLGQPEKLF
TRBJ2-2 | - | TRBV24-1 | many | ATSDPGTGNGELF
TRBJ2-5 | TRBD2 | TRBV7-2 | - | ASARGGATETQY
TRBJ2-3 | TRBD2 | TRBV9 | many | ASSVDSGATDTQY
TRBJ2-2 | - | TRBV29-1 | few | SVGRERAAGTGELF
TRBJ2-1 | - | TRBV5-6 | few | ASSLEAGATYNEQF
TRBJ1-6 | TRBD1 | TRBV2 | many | ASRMDRGSDNSPLH
TRBJ2-5 | - | TRBV5-5 | many | ASSLGAYKETQY
TRBJ1-5 | - | TRBV6-1 | many | ASRPGEHQPQH
TRBJ1-5 | - | TRBV7-2 | - | ASSFEGRLNQPQH
TRBJ2-2 | TRBD2 | TRBV18 | many | ASSPPGLAGDTGELF
TRBJ2-3 | TRBD2 | TRBV4-2 | many | ASSQELAGGHRTDTQY
TRBJ2-7 | - | TRBV4-1 | - | ASSPVGAYEQY
TRBJ1-1 | - | TRBV10-3 | many | AISDFSGRTEAF
TRBJ1-1 | TRBD1 | TRBV29-1 | many | SVPDRGMNTEAF
TRBJ2-5 | TRBD1 | TRBV13 | many | ASSLGQGGYETQY
TRBJ2-2 | TRBD1 | TRBV29-1 | - | SGGQDANTGELF
TRBJ2-1 | - | TRBV11-2 | many | ASSPGGGGQF
TRBJ2-2 | TRBD2 | TRBV7-2 | - | ASSLAMGRAGELF
TRBJ2-5 | - | TRBV19 | - | ASSRRLGTQY
TRBJ2-7 | - | TRBV15 | many | ATSNRQSYEQY
TRBJ1-2 | TRBD1 | TRBV12-3/TRBV12-4 | many | ASSWGQGTNYGYT
TRBJ2-2 | TRBD2 | TRBV6-2/TRBV6-3 | few | ASTNKRLAGDPNTGELF
TRBJ1-1 | - | TRBV12-3/TRBV12-4 | few | ASSLDSTEAF
TRBJ2-1 | - | TRBV6-1 | - | ASIGGWSSYNEQF
TRBJ2-7 | - | TRBV7-8 | many | ASSVRESSYEQY
TRBJ1-5 | TRBD1 | TRBV5-6 | few | ASSFRGGDQPQH
TRBJ2-3 | TRBD1 | TRBV2 | few | VSSEGTGAGTNTQY
- | - | TRBV2 | - | ASPIAGQETQY
- | - | TRBV24-1 | - | ATSVSRYNEQF
TRBJ2-7 | TRBD2 | TRBV4-2 | - | ASSTLAGGRNEQY
TRBJ2-5 | - | TRBV28 | many | ASSLSGPQETQY
TRBJ2-1 | - | TRBV3-1 | once | ARSQTRDLYNEQF
TRBJ2-2 | TRBD2 | TRBV6-1 | - | ASGKRGGNTGELF
TRBJ2-5 | - | TRBV5-5 | few | ASRPPVDQETQY
- | TRBD1 | TRBV7-3 | - | ASRFSVGLQGNSQETQY
TRBJ2-4 | TRBD1 | TRBV12-3/TRBV12-4 | many | ARQPDRRNIQY
TRBJ2-5 | - | TRBV5-1 | few | ASSLARGVAETQY
TRBJ2-7 | TRBD2 | TRBV12-3/TRBV12-4 | many | ASSLGSGGVFREQY
TRBJ1-3 | TRBD1 | TRBV20-1 | few | SARSPGQGGNTIY
TRBJ1-1 | - | TRBV19 | many | ASSHREMNTEAF
TRBJ1-5 | - | TRBV28 | many | ASSPTGAGDQPQH
TRBJ1-1 | - | TRBV12-3/TRBV12-4 | many | ASSSTMNTEAF
TRBJ2-3 | TRBD1 | TRBV5-4 | - | ASSYPGQGGVTQY
TRBJ1-1 | - | TRBV18 | many | ASSPSPVNTEAF